The 9 T cell receptor beta chains below were found in one sample sequenced in a study of vaccination and CD4 T cells after COVID-19. No cognate antigen is known for these TCRs. Treatment described: roughly 10-day PBMC culture with coronavirus spike peptide pools or control peptides (ViraFEST assay). The collection of CD4+ T cells from the unexposed donor took place before the COVID-19 pandemic (2011-2018). Cultured CD4+ T-cell DNA underwent Oncomine TCR Beta short-read sequencing. It was cultured CD4+ T cells from which genomic DNA was extracted. Using its own MiXCR run on the PCR reads, TCRdb lists one record per CDR3 protein. The repertoire holds about 7,000 distinct CDR3 sequences, with 30% to 40% as singletons. Sequencing used CD4+ T cells from blood, cultured in vitro. All receptors derive from a human donor in good health.

The chain carries TRBV20-1 and TRBJ2-1; 7 nucleotides match TRBD2. V lost 5 bases, J lost 4 bases, and 8 bases stayed unmatched. The CDR3 spans 14 residues. The germline V gene has CDR1 DFQATT and CDR2 SNEGSKA (reference sequence). The CDR3 spells CSAAQLRGYNEQFF. In DNA, the CDR3 is TGCAGTGCTGCCCAGCTGCGGGGGTACAATGAGCAGTTCTTC.

This clonotype was recorded once. The CDR3 reads CASSLHATAGNTIYF. In DNA form, the CDR3 reads TGTGCCAGCAGCTTACATGCTACGGCTGGAAACACCATATATTTT. The rearrangement links TRBV7-8 to TRBJ1-3; D is ambiguous. V was pared by 2 bases and J by 2 bases, with 10 bases between. CDR1 is SGHVS, CDR2 FQNEAQ, per germline. This CDR3 has 15 residues.

This chain uses TRBV5-1 with TRBJ2-5, with 9 nucleotides matching TRBD2. The V gene's germline CDR1 is SGHRS and CDR2 YFSETQ. Trimming at V came to 4 bases and at J to 5 bases, leaving 6 bases not matched to a gene. This CDR3 is 14 amino acids long. The DNA for the CDR3 is TGCGCCAGCAGCGAAGCGGGGGGAGGTGAGACCCAGTACTTC. Translating gives CASSEAGGGETQYF.

The V call is TRBV20-1, the J call TRBJ2-5, with D perhaps matching TRBD1 or TRBD2 (5 bases each). Trimming left V 2 bases short and J 5 bases short, with 15 bases between. Germline loops: CDR1 DFQATT, CDR2 SNEGSKA (reference sequence). This CDR3 has 14 amino acids. CDR3 nucleotides: TGCAGTGCTAGAAACCCATGGGGGTTGGAGACCCAGTACTTC. This translates into CSARNPWGLETQYF.

The rearrangement joins TRBV7-2 to TRBJ2-5; 7 bases map to TRBD1. After removal of 2 bases from V and 5 bases from J, the junction contained 2 bases not matched to a gene. Germline values: CDR1 SGHTA, CDR2 FQGNSA. The CDR3 extends over 13 amino acids. As DNA, the CDR3 is TGTGCCAGCAGCTTAAACAGGGGTGAGACCCAGTACTTC. It encodes CASSLNRGETQYF. Complete variable domain (other parts from reference TRBV7-2 and TRBJ2-5): GAGVSQSPSNKVTEKGKDVELRCDPISGHTALYWYRQSLGQGLEFLIYFQGNSAPDKSGLPSDRFSAERTGGSVSTLTIQRTQQEDSAVYLCASSLNRGETQYFGPGTRLLVL.

The gene calls are TRBV9 and TRBJ2-7; 11 bases fit TRBD2. Trimming at V came to 4 bases and at J to 3 bases, leaving 6 bases not matched to a gene. CDR1 is SGDLS, CDR2 YYNGEE, per germline. CDR3 length: 15 residues. Here the CDR3 reads CASSPGTSGYYEQYF. CDR3 DNA: TGTGCCAGCAGCCCCGGGACTAGCGGCTACTACGAGCAGTACTTC.

The chain links TRBV6-2 or TRBV6-3 to TRBJ2-5, with D tentatively TRBD1 (5 bases). The CDR3 is 15 residues long. The ends were cut back, 5 bases at V and 1 base at J, with 14 bases in the middle. The germline V gene encodes CDR1 MNHEY and CDR2 SVGEGT. This CDR3 is CASSTLGAPQETQYF. CDR3 DNA sequence: TGTGCCAGCAGTACTCTTGGGGCGCCCCAAGAGACCCAGTACTTC.

The chain employs TRBV30 and TRBJ2-7; 10 bases are shared with TRBD2. The CDR3 covers 15 residues. The ends lost 2 bases at V and 3 bases at J; junction bases unmatched: 7. The germline V gene has CDR1 GTSNPN and CDR2 SVGIG (reference sequence). The CDR3 DNA sequence: TGTGCCTGGAGTCTAGCGGGAGTTTACGGCTACGAGCAGTACTTC. It codes for CAWSLAGVYGYEQYF. The whole variable domain, filled in from reference TRBV30 and TRBJ2-7, reads SQTIHQWPATLVQPVGSPLSLECTVEGTSNPNLYWYRQAAGRGLQLLFYSVGIGQISSEVPQNLSASRPQDRQFILSSKKLLLSDSGFYLCAWSLAGVYGYEQYFGPGTRLTVT.

The CDR3 DNA sequence: TGCAGTGCTAGTAGAGCAGGGGGCATAGAGACCCAGTACTTC. Protein product: CSASRAGGIETQYF. This chain uses TRBV20-1 with TRBJ2-5; 8 bases align to TRBD1. Germline assignment: CDR1 DFQATT and CDR2 SNEGSKA (reference sequence). The CDR3 spans 14 residues. The V segment lost 3 bases and the J segment 4 bases; nucleotides outside the gene matches: 7.